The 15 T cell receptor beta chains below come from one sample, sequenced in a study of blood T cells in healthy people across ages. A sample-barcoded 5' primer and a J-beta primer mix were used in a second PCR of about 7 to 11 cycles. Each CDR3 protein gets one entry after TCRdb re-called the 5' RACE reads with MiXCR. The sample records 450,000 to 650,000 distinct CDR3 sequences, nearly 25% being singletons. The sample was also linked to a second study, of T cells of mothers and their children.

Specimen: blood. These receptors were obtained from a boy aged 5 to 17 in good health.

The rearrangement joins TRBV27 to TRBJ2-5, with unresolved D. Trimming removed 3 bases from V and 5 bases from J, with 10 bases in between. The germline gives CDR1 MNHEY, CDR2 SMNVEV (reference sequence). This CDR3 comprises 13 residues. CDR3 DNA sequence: TGTGCCAGCAGTTTCACCGTTGGGGAGACCCAGTACTTC. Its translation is CASSFTVGETQYF.

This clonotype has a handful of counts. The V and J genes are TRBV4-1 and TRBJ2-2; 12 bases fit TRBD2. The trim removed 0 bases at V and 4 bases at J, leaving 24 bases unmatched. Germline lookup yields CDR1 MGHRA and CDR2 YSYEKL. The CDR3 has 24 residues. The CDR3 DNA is TGCGCCAGCAGCCAAGATAGGGGTTATGTGTTGCTAGCGGGAGGGCCGATGGGCACCGGGGAGCTGTTTTTT. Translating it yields CASSQDRGYVLLAGGPMGTGELFF.

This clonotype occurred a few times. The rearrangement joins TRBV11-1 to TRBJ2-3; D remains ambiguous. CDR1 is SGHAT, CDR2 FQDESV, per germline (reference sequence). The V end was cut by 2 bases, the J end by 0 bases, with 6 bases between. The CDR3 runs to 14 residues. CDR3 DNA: TGTGCCAGCAGCTTAAGTCAGAGCACAGATACGCAGTATTTT. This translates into CASSLSQSTDTQYF.

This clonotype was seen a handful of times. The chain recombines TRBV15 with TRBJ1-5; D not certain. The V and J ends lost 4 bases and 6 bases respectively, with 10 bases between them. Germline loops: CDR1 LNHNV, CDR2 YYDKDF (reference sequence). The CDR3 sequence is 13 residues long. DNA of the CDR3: TGTGCCACCAGCATCCTCATCGGTCAGCCCCAGCATTTT. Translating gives CATSILIGQPQHF. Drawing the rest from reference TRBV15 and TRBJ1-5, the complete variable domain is DAMVIQNPRYQVTQFGKPVTLSCSQTLNHNVMYWYQQKSSQAPKLLFHYYDKDFNNEADTPDNFQSRRPNTSFCFLDIRSPGLGDTAMYLCATSILIGQPQHFGDGTRLSIL.

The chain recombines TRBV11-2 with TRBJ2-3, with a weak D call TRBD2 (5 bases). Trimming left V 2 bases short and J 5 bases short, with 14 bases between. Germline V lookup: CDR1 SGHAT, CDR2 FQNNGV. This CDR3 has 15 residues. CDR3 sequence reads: CASSLFRARGDTQYF. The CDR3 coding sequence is TGTGCCAGCAGCTTATTCCGGGCCCGGGGAGATACGCAGTATTTT.

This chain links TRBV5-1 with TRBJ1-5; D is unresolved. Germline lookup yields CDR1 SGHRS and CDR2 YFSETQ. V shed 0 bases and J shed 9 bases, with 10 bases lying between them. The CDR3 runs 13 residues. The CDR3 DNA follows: TGCGCCAGCAGCTTGGAAGGAGATCGGCCCCAGCATTTT. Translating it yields CASSLEGDRPQHF.

CDR3 in amino acids: CASRTGTGVPNTEAFF. As DNA, the CDR3 is TGTGCCAGCAGGACCGGGACAGGGGTCCCGAACACTGAAGCTTTCTTT. V is TRBV4-2 and J is TRBJ1-1, with TRBD1 matching over 10 bases. Losses at the gene ends were 6 bases for V and 1 base for J; bases not matched to a gene: 8. The germline gives CDR1 LGHNA, CDR2 YNFKEQ. This CDR3 has 16 residues.

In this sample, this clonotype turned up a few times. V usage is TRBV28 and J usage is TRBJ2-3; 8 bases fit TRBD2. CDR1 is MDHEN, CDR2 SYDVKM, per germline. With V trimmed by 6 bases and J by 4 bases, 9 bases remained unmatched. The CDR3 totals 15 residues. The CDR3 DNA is TGTGCCAGCAGGGACCGCGGGAGGCGAGCAGATACGCAGTATTTT. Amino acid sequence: CASRDRGRRADTQYF.

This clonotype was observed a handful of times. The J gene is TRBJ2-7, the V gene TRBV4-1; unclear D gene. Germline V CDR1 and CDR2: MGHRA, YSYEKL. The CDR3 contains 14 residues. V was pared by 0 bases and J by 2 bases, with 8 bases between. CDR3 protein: CASSQEQGPYEQYF. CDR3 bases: TGCGCCAGCAGCCAAGAGCAAGGGCCCTACGAGCAGTACTTC.

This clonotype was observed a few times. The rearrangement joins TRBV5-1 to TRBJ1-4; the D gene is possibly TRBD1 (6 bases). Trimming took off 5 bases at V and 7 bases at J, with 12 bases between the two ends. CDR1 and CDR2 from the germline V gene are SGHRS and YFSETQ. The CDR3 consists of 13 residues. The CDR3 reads CASRPVTGEKLFF. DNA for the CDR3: TGCGCCAGCAGGCCCGTGACAGGTGAAAAACTGTTTTTT.

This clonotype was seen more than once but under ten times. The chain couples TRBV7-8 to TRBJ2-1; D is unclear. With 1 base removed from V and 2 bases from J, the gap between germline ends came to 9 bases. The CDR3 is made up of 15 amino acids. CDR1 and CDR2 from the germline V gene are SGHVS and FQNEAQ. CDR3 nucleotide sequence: TGTGCCAGCAGCTTAGGCAGGTCCCCCTACAATGAGCAGTTCTTC. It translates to CASSLGRSPYNEQFF.

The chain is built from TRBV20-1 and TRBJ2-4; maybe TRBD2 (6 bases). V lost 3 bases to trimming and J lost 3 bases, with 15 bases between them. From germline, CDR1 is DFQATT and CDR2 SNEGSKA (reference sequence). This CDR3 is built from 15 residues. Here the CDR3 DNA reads TGCAGTGCTAGGCGGGGACTTGGGGACAAAAACATTCAGTACTTC. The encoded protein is CSARRGLGDKNIQYF.

CDR3 sequence (DNA): TGTGCCAGCAGTCCGGGAGGTCCCTGGAGCTCCTACAATGAGCAGTTCTTC. This translates into CASSPGGPWSSYNEQFF. V is TRBV6-1 and J is TRBJ2-1, with 7 bases aligning to TRBD2. J was trimmed by 0 bases and V by 5 bases; bases with no gene match: 10. CDR1 and CDR2 from the germline V gene are MNHNS and SASEGT. This CDR3 comprises 17 residues.

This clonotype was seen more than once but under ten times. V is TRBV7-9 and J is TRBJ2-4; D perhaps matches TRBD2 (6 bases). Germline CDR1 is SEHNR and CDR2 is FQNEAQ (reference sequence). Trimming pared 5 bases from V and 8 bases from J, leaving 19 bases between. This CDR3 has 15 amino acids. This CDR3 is CASSISAGTADIQYF. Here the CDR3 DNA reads TGTGCCAGCAGCATTAGTGCCGGGACTGCGGACATTCAGTACTTC.

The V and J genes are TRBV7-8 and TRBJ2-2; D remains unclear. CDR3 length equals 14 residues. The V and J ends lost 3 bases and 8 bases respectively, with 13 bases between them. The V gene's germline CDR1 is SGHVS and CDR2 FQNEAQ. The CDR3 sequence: CASSFYRAPGELFF. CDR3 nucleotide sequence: TGTGCCAGCAGCTTTTACCGTGCCCCTGGGGAGCTGTTTTTT.